This T cell receptor beta chain was found in a study of shared clonotypes between healthy human individuals (dated by TCRdb to the early 2020s). Looking at the study overall: The cohort included a few men and a couple of women between 18 and 49 years of age. Libraries were prepared and TCR repertoires were sequenced by different laboratories using diverse techniques, in order to increase sequencing depth and limit assay-specific biases. Between about 0.8 and 9 billion PBMCs per donor were obtained by leukapheresis. The study deeply sequenced blood TCR repertoires of several healthy adults to estimate repertoire size and the extent of clonotype sharing between individuals. For each donor, CD4 naive and CD4 memory were each given three plates, CD8 naive was given two plates, and CD8 memory was given one plate.

Using the deep immunoSEQ assay, TCR CDR3 regions were amplified from genomic DNA by multiplex PCR. Genomic DNA extracted from each cell subset was distributed evenly over all wells of several immunoSEQ 96-well plates, and each plate served as one replicate. Each replicate PCR for sorted subsets received around 200 ng genomic DNA, equal to roughly 30,000 T cell genomes. Purified libraries were measured with a Qubit 3.0 fluorometer, size-checked on a Bioanalyzer 2100, and measured again with the KAPA Library Quantification kit. Each immunoSEQ 96-well plate was sequenced on its own single-read 150-cycle Illumina NextSeq 550 flow cell. In the source study's methods: Because the immunoSEQ output included only junctional sequences and no quality scores, the filtering could not be the same as the filtering used for full-length reads. Sequences were annotated with PyIR, a Python wrapper for IgBLAST v1.9, and V/J genes and CDR3 were assigned using IMGT germline references. Reads were removed for weak V/J assignments (E-value above 1e-6), missing CDR3, stop codons, out-of-frame junctions, or ambiguous translated residues. V3J clonotypes were defined by identical inferred V gene, J gene, and CDR3 amino acid sequence. To compute the percentage overlap between repertoires, the number of shared unique clonotypes was divided by the size of the smaller repertoire. Three approaches were used to assess repertoire richness: RTK rarefaction, the Chao1 estimator, and Recon v2.1 estimates of unobserved clonotypes. OLGA was used to compute generation probabilities for all TCRbeta clonotypes that the gDNA method yielded from several donors. The source is immuneACCESS, and TCRdb retained only in-frame sequences with V and J called. Part of the clones is not carried over; for the studies checked, unresolved V genes explain less than half of this, and the remainder is unexplained. V, J and clone size are those of that table, while D and trimming were read from the DNA. Counted in this sample were about 380,000 clones; 90% to 97% of them appeared once. 0.32% of the sample belongs to the ten largest clones.

Donors were healthy HIV-negative adults with no recently reported acute infections or vaccinations. All donors were Caucasian adults living in Nashville, Tennessee, USA. CD8 memory samples were composed of magnetically selected CD45RO+ cells combined with CCR7-negative CD45RA+ effector memory (TemRA) cells. Blood was collected by leukapheresis, and PBMCs were isolated by Ficoll-Histopaque density gradient centrifugation and then cryopreserved in liquid nitrogen vapor phase. Analytical flow cytometry was used to check the purity and quantity of every magnetically sorted T cell population. Genomic DNA was isolated from every sorted fraction and measured by UV absorbance on a Nanodrop 2000c. The germline V gene gives CDR1 as SNHLY and CDR2 as FYNNEI. The V end loses 8 bases and the J end loses 3 bases, and a stretch of 9 bases separates them. The CDR3 numbers 12 residues from cysteine through phenylalanine. Only the CDR3 part of the read is kept: 36 bases, read in frame from the first base.

What the study reported, not specific to this receptor: Naive subsets generally had larger estimated clonotype richness than memory subsets did. Pairwise subsampling indicated that sequencing depth was expected to affect the degree of clonotype sharing among donors. The small number of donors limited the genetic and exposure-history diversity represented. Sharing across a few donors was observed for roughly 5.4% of naive CD4, about 4% of naive CD8, over 2% of memory CD4, and roughly 0.4% of memory CD8 clonotypes. Higher generation probabilities were observed for clonotypes shared by all four sorted-subset donors than for non-shared clonotypes. Sampling was restricted to blood, and TCR repertoires in tissues likely differ from the TCR repertoires found in blood. Even with the large sequencing depth, rarefaction of the sorted-subset datasets indicated that sequencing was incomplete.

Of note for this clone: Its binding antigen is unknown. Per-nucleotide qualities are absent, and no much larger clonotype sits a single base away. The sample carries other DNA sequences with the same CDR3.

The sequence joins TRBV2 to TRBJ2-3, and possibly TRBD2, on 6 matching bases. What was sequenced was memory CD8+ T cells sorted from blood. Read against the paper, the sample's cell subset or site label means: CD45RO+ cells pooled with CCR7-negative TemRA cells. This TCR came from a young man in good health. The CDR3 reads CASGRGTDTQYF. The sequenced DNA: TGTGCCAGCGGGCGGGGAACAGATACGCAGTATTTT.